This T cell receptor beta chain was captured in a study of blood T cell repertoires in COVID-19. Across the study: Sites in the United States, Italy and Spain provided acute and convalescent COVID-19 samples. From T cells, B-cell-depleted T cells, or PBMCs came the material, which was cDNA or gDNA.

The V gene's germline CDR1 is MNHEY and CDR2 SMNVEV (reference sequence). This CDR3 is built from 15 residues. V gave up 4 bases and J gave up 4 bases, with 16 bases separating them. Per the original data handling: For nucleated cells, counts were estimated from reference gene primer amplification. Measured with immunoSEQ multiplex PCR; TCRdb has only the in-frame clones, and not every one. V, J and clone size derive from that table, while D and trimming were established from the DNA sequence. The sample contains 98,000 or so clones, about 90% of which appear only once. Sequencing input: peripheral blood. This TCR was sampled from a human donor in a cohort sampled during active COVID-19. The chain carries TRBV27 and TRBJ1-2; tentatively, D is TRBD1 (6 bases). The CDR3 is CASSSDKQGPYGYTF. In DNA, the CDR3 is TGTGCCAGCAGTTCCGACAAACAGGGCCCCTATGGCTACACCTTC.